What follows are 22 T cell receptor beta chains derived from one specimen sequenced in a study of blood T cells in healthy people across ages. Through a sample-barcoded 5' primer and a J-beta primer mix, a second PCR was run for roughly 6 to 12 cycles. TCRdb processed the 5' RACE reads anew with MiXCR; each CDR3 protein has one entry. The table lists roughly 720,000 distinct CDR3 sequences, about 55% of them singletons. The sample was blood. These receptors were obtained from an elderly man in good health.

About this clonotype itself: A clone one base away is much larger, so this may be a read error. The CDR3 sequence: CASSLEDRGYEQYF. The CDR3 DNA reads TGCGCCAGCAGCTTGGAGGACAGGGGCTACGAGCAGTACTTC. The chain joins TRBV5-1 to TRBJ2-4; 9 bases agree with TRBD1. The DNA end is more similar to TRBJ2-7, so the J call may be wrong. The CDR3 spans 14 residues. CDR1 is SGHRS and CDR2 is YFSETQ in the germline V gene.

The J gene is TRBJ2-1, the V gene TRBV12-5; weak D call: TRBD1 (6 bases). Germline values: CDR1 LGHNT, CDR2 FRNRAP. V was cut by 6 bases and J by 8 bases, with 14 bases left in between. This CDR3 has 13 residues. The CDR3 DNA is TGTGCTAGTGGGCCTCAGGGGTTCTATGAGCAGTTCTTC. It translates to CASGPQGFYEQFF.

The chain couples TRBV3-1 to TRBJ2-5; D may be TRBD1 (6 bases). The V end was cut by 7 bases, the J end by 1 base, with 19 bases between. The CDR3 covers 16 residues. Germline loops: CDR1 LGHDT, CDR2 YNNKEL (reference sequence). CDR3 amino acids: CASTRQPRQVQETQYF. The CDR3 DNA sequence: TGTGCCAGCACCCGCCAACCGAGACAGGTCCAAGAGACCCAGTACTTC.

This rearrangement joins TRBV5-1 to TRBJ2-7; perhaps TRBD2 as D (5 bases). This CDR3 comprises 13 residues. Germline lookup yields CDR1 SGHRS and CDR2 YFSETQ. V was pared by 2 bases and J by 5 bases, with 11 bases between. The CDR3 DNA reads TGCGCCAGCAGCTTACCTAGCACCAACGAGCAGTACTTC. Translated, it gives CASSLPSTNEQYF.

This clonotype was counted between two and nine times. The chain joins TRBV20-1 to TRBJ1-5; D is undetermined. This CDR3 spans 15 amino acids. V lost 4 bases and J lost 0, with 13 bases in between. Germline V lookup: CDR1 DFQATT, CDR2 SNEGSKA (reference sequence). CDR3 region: CSAKYIGNSNQPQHF. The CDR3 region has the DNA TGCAGTGCTAAATACATCGGGAATAGCAATCAGCCCCAGCATTTT.

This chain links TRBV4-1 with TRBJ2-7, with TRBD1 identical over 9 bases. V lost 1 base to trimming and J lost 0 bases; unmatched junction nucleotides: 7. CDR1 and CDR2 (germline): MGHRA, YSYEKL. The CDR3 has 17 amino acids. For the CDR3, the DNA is TGCGCCAGCAGCCAAGTACTGGGGACAGGGCACTCCTACGAGCAGTACTTC. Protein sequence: CASSQVLGTGHSYEQYF.

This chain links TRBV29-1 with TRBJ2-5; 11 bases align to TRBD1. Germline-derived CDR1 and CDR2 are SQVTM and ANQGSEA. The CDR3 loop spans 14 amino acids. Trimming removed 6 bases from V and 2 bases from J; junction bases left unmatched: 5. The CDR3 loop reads CSVGTGGTQETQYF. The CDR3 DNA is TGCAGCGTCGGGACAGGGGGTACTCAAGAGACCCAGTACTTC.

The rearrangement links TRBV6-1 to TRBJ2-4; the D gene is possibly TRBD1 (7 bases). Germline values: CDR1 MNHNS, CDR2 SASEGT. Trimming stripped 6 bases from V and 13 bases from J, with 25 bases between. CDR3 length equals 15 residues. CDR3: CASRDQGGYLREQYF. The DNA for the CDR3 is TGTGCCAGCAGGGACCAGGGGGGATACCTACGAGAGCAGTACTTC.

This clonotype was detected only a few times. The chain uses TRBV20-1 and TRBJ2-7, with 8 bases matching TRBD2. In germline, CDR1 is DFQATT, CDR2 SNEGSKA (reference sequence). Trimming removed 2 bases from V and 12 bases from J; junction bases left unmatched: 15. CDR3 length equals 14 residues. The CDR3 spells CSARPLAELLRRYF. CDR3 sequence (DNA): TGCAGTGCTAGACCACTAGCGGAACTATTACGACGGTACTTC.

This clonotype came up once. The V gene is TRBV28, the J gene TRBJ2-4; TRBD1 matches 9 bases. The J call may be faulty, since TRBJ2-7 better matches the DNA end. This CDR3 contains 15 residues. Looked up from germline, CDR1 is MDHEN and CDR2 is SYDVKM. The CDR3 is CASSPRDRALDEQYF. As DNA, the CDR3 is TGTGCCAGCAGTCCCCGGGACAGGGCGCTAGACGAGCAGTACTTC.

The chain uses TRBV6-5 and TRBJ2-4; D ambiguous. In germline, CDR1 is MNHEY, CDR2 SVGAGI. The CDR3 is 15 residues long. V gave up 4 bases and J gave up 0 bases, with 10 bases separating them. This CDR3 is CASSSTGLAKNIQYF. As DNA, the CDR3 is TGTGCCAGCAGTTCTACCGGGCTAGCCAAAAACATTCAGTACTTC.

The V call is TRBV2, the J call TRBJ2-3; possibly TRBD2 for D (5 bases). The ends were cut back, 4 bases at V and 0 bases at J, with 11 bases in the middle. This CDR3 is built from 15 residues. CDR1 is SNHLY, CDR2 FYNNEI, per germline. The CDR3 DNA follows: TGTGCCAGCAGTGGGGTCGGGATCAGCACAGATACGCAGTATTTT. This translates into CASSGVGISTDTQYF.

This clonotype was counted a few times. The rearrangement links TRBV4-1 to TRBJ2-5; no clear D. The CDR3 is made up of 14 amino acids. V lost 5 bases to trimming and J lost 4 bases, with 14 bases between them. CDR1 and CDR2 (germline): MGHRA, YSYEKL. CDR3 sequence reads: CASSVRIGLETQYF. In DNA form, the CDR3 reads TGCGCCAGCAGCGTAAGGATAGGGCTAGAGACCCAGTACTTC.

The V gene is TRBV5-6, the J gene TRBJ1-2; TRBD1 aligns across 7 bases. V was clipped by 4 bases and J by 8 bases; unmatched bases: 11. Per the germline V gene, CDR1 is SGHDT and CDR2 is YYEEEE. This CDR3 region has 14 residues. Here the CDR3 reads CASSLWRGGRGYTF. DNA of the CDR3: TGTGCCAGCAGCCTTTGGAGAGGGGGCCGGGGCTACACCTTC. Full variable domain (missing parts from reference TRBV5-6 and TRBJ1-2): DAGVTQSPTHLIKTRGQQVTLRCSPKSGHDTVSWYQQALGQGPQFIFQYYEEEERQRGNFPDRFSGHQFPNYSSELNVNALLLGDSALYLCASSLWRGGRGYTFGSGTRLTVV.

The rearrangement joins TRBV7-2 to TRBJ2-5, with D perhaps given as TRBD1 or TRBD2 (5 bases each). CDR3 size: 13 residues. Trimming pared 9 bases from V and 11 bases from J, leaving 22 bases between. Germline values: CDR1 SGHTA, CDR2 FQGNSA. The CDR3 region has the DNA TGTGCCAGAGAGGCGAGGGGTGGCAATGAGCAGTACTTC. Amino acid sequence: CAREARGGNEQYF.

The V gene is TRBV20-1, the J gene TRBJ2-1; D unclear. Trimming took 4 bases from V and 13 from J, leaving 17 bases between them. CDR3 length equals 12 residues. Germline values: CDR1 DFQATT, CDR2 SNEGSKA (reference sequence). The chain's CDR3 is CSATPRPETQFF. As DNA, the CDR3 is TGCAGTGCTACTCCTCGGCCGGAGACCCAGTTCTTC.

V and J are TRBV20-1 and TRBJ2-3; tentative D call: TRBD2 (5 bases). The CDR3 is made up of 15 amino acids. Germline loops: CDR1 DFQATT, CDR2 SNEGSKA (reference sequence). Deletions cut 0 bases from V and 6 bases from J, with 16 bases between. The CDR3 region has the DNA TGCAGTGCTAGAGATGGAGGAAGATTGAGGGATACGCAGTATTTT. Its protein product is CSARDGGRLRDTQYF.

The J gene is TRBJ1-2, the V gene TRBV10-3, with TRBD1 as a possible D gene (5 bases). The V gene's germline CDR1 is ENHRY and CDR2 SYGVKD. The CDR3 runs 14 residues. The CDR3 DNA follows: TGTGTCACGACGGGACGGGGCCCCAACGATGGCTACACCTTC. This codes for CVTTGRGPNDGYTF.

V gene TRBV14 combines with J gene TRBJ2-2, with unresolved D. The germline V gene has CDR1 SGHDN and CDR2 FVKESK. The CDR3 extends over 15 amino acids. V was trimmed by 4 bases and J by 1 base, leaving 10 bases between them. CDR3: CASSRVGWNTGELFF. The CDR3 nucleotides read TGTGCCAGCAGCCGTGTAGGGTGGAACACCGGGGAGCTGTTTTTT. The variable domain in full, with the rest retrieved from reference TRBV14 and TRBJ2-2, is EAGVTQFPSHSVIEKGQTVTLRCDPISGHDNLYWYRRVMGKEIKFLLHFVKESKQDESGMPNNRFLAERTGGTYSTLKVQPAELEDSGVYFCASSRVGWNTGELFFGEGSRLTVL.

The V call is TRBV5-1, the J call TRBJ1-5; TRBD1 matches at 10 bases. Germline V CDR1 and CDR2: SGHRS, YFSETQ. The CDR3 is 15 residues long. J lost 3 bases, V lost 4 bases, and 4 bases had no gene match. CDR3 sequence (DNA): TGCGCCAGCAGCGAGGGACAGGGGAACAATCAGCCCCAGCATTTT. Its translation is CASSEGQGNNQPQHF.

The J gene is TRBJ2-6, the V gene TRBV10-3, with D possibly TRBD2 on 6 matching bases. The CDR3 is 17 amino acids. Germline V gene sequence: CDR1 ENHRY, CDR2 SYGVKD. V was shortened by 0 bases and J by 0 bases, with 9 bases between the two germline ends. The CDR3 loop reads CAISESGGFSGANVLTF. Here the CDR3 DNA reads TGTGCCATCAGTGAGTCTGGGGGGTTCTCTGGGGCCAACGTCCTGACTTTC.

CDR3 sequence reads: CAWSSGTGPYGYTF. As DNA, the CDR3 is TGTGCCTGGAGTTCCGGGACAGGGCCTTATGGCTACACCTTC. The chain couples TRBV30 to TRBJ1-2, with TRBD1 identical over 9 bases. The CDR3 spans 14 residues. Trimming cost V 2 bases and J 5 bases; bases outside gene matches: 6. Germline values: CDR1 GTSNPN, CDR2 SVGIG (reference sequence). The full variable domain, with the rest looked up from reference TRBV30 and TRBJ1-2, is SQTIHQWPATLVQPVGSPLSLECTVEGTSNPNLYWYRQAAGRGLQLLFYSVGIGQISSEVPQNLSASRPQDRQFILSSKKLLLSDSGFYLCAWSSGTGPYGYTFGSGTRLTVV.